This T cell receptor (beta chain) comes out of a study of cytomegalovirus exposure and HLA in healthy donors. Study background: Earlier work reported 100 million to 130 million unique TCR beta sequences from about 200 million T cells. Findings and limits, study-wide: According to a later analysis, donors in an Asian-associated ancestry cluster reportedly had fewer N-insertions than the roughly 640-donor mean.

This clone was counted only a few times. What it recognizes is unknown. CDR1 is MNHEY, CDR2 SVGAGI, per germline. V trimming: 8 bases; J trimming: 7 bases; junction bases outside the gene matches: 3. The CDR3 extends over 11 amino acids. PCR involved 60 Vbeta and 13 Jbeta primers. Produced via immunoSEQ multiplex PCR; TCRdb's table is partial and in-frame only. The data contain around 200,000 clones, around 83% of them singletons. The J gene is TRBJ1-2, the V gene TRBV6-5; 8 bases are shared with TRBD1. The receptor was isolated from a woman aged 18-30 years in good health and CMV-seronegative. The sequenced sample was PBMCs. The CDR3 bases are TGTGCCAGCGGACAGGGTGGTGGCTACACCTTC. This translates into CASGQGGGYTF.